The clone carrying this TCR beta chain has only a few counts. The sample is drawn from a study of blood T cell repertoires in COVID-19. Study background: COVID-19 samples, acute and convalescent, were from the United States, Italy and Spain. The cDNA or gDNA used as material had been derived from T cells, B-cell-depleted T cells, or PBMCs.

How the authors handled the data: For nucleated cells, counts were estimated from reference gene primer amplification. Some clones are missing from TCRdb's copy, which holds only in-frame ones; the method was immunoSEQ multiplex PCR. V and J calls and clone size are those listed in that table; D and trimming were worked out from the DNA. The sample lists about 53,000 clones; approximately 84% were seen once. The specimen sequenced was peripheral blood. This TCR was recovered from a human donor in a cohort sampled during active COVID-19.

The CDR3: CASSRTWQGTSEQYF. The CDR3 region has the DNA TGTGCCAGTAGTAGAACCTGGCAGGGGACGAGCGAGCAGTACTTC. The chain recombines TRBV19 with TRBJ2-7; weak D call: TRBD1 (6 bases). The ends were cut back, 4 bases at V and 6 bases at J, with 19 bases in the middle. CDR3 size: 15 residues. Germline-derived CDR1 and CDR2 are LNHDA and SQIVND (reference sequence).